These 32 T cell receptor beta chains came from one sample sequenced in a study of cytomegalovirus exposure and HLA in healthy donors. PCR involved 60 Vbeta and 13 Jbeta primers. Profiled with immunoSEQ multiplex PCR; TCRdb holds only in-frame clones, not every one. The sample contains 85,000 to 120,000 clones, about 75% of which appear only once. The sequencing sample was made of PBMCs. All receptors come from a man aged 35 to 55 in good health and CMV-seronegative.

This clone was seen only a few times. The chain combines TRBV7-8 with TRBJ1-1; perhaps TRBD1 as D (5 bases). This CDR3 has 12 amino acids. Germline assignment: CDR1 SGHVS and CDR2 FQNEAQ. V lost 5 bases and J 11 bases, leaving 15 bases between the germline ends. The chain's CDR3 is CASSPEAGRAFF. CDR3 DNA: TGTGCCAGCAGCCCAGAGGCAGGGCGGGCTTTCTTT.

The V gene is TRBV12-5, the J gene TRBJ2-2; 9 positions match TRBD1. Germline-derived CDR1 and CDR2 are LGHNT and FRNRAP. This CDR3 spans 18 amino acids. Losses at the gene ends were 0 bases for V and 6 bases for J; bases not matched to a gene: 11. The CDR3 DNA reads as TGTGCTAGTGGTTTGGTAATCGGTGGGACAGGGTCACCCGGGGAGCTGTTTTTT. Encoded protein: CASGLVIGGTGSPGELFF.

This chain joins TRBV7-2 and TRBJ1-2; the D gene is possibly TRBD1 (5 bases). The ends were cut back, 1 base at V and 8 bases at J, with 17 bases in the middle. CDR1 is SGHTA and CDR2 is FQGNSA in the germline V gene. The CDR3 consists of 15 residues. The CDR3 loop reads CASSLVLGPQGGYTF. The CDR3 region has the DNA TGTGCCAGCAGCTTAGTTCTAGGGCCTCAGGGCGGCTACACCTTC.

This chain links TRBV15 with TRBJ2-7; 11 nucleotides align to TRBD1. In germline, CDR1 is LNHNV, CDR2 YYDKDF (reference sequence). This CDR3 contains 15 residues. Unmatched junction bases numbered 5, after V lost 4 bases and J lost 3 bases. CDR3: CATSKGTGGYYEQYF. The CDR3 region has the DNA TGTGCCACCAGCAAAGGGACAGGGGGATACTACGAGCAGTACTTC.

The chain couples TRBV25-1 to TRBJ1-3; maybe TRBD1 (5 bases). In germline, CDR1 is MGHDK, CDR2 SYGVNS. V lost 1 base, J lost 1 base, and 8 bases lay in between. This CDR3 region has 15 residues. CDR3 in amino acids: CASSEWGVSGNTIYF. As DNA, the CDR3 is TGTGCCAGCAGTGAATGGGGGGTATCTGGAAACACCATATATTTT.

This chain uses TRBV21-1 with TRBJ1-2; TRBD1 is the table's D call, not checked against the DNA. TRBV21-1 is listed as a pseudogene. The CDR3 extends over 15 amino acids. The CDR3 bases are TGTGCCAGCAGCAAAGGAGTACGACAGGGCTGTGGCTACACCTTC. Translating it yields CASSKGVRQGCGYTF.

The chain carries TRBV6-1 and TRBJ2-7; the match to TRBD2 covers 11 bases. The trim removed 7 bases at V and 0 bases at J, leaving 5 bases unmatched. CDR3 length: 15 amino acids. Germline CDR1 MNHNS, CDR2 SASEGT. CDR3 sequence reads: CASTHTSGGSYEQYF. The CDR3 DNA follows: TGTGCCAGCACTCACACTAGCGGGGGCTCCTACGAGCAGTACTTC.

About this clone itself: The junction does not match germline at one end; this may be a read error. This same CDR3 is encoded by further DNA sequences in the sample. The J gene is TRBJ1-1, the V gene TRBV5-5; tentative D call: TRBD1 (6 bases). The CDR3 consists of 15 residues. Germline V lookup: CDR1 SGHKS, CDR2 YYEKEE (reference sequence). CDR3 in amino acids: CASSRSQGMNTEAFF. DNA for the CDR3: TGTGCCAGCAGCCGATCACAGGGTATGAATACTGAAGCTTTCTTT. Supplemented by reference TRBV5-5 and TRBJ1-1, the full variable domain reads DAGVTQSPTHLIKTRGQQVTLRCSPISGHKSVSWYQQVLGQGPQFIFQYYEKEERGRGNFPDRFSARQFPNYSSELNVNALLLGDSALYLCASSRSQGMNTEAFFGQGTRLTVV.

The sample holds a few counts of this clone. The chain is built from TRBV14 and TRBJ1-2; D gene uncertain. The CDR3 extends over 12 amino acids. V was clipped by 4 bases and J by 2 bases, with 5 bases between them. Germline V gives CDR1 SGHDN, CDR2 FVKESK. The chain's CDR3 is CASSPQNYGYTF. In DNA, the CDR3 is TGTGCCAGCAGCCCCCAAAACTATGGCTACACCTTC.

J is TRBJ1-2 and V is TRBV7-2, with a possible D match to TRBD1 (6 bases). Trimming took off 1 base at V and 0 bases at J, with 15 bases between the two ends. The V gene's germline CDR1 is SGHTA and CDR2 FQGNSA. CDR3 size: 17 residues. CDR3 coding DNA: TGTGCCAGCAGCTTAGGAGGTCTGGGGGCGCCTAACTATGGCTACACCTTC. As protein: CASSLGGLGAPNYGYTF.

This clone has just a few counts. This sequence joins TRBV4-1 and TRBJ1-2; 9 bases fit TRBD1. V lost 1 base, J lost 4 bases, and 4 bases stayed unmatched. This CDR3 has 15 amino acids. Germline values: CDR1 MGHRA, CDR2 YSYEKL. In DNA, the CDR3 is TGCGCCAGCAGCCAAGGACAGGGGGGACTCTATGGCTACACCTTC. As protein: CASSQGQGGLYGYTF.

This clone has just one count. The J gene is TRBJ1-1, the V gene TRBV2; the D gene is possibly TRBD1 (6 bases). CDR1 is SNHLY, CDR2 FYNNEI, per germline. This CDR3 has 13 residues. V was pared by 5 bases and J by 12 bases, with 19 bases between. Written as DNA, the CDR3 is TGTGCCAGCAGTATTGGCACAGGGATAGAAACTTTCTTT. Amino acids: CASSIGTGIETFF.

The chain couples TRBV12-5 to TRBJ2-1; 10 nucleotides align to TRBD1. CDR1 is LGHNT, CDR2 FRNRAP, per germline. This CDR3 has 16 amino acids. The J segment lost 2 bases and the V segment lost 7 bases, leaving 8 bases of the junction unmatched. The CDR3 is CASARPGTGAYNEQFF. DNA of the CDR3: TGTGCTAGTGCCCGACCCGGGACAGGGGCCTACAATGAGCAGTTCTTC.

A note on this clone: A read error may produce the germline difference seen at one junction end. The V gene is TRBV19, the J gene TRBJ2-1; the D is unclear. Germline V gives CDR1 LNHDA, CDR2 SQIVND (reference sequence). This CDR3 is 11 amino acids long. Written as DNA, the CDR3 is TGTGCTAGTAGTAAACTAAGGGAGCAGTTCTTC. Protein: CASSKLREQFF.

The CDR3 DNA follows: TGTGCCAGCAGTTACGGGCGGGGGCTTACTGAAGCTTTCTTT. This sequence encodes CASSYGRGLTEAFF. This chain connects TRBV6-5 to TRBJ1-1, with a possible D match to TRBD1 (6 bases). CDR1 MNHEY and CDR2 SVGAGI come from the germline V gene. The CDR3 consists of 14 residues. The V end was cut by 2 bases, the J end by 5 bases, with 12 bases between.

The J gene is TRBJ1-5, the V gene TRBV29-1; TRBD1 matches 10 bases. Per the germline V gene, CDR1 is SQVTM and CDR2 is ANQGSEA. The ends lost 6 bases at V and 1 base at J; junction bases unmatched: 3. The CDR3 has 14 amino acids. The CDR3 nucleotides read TGCAGCGTCATGACAGGGGGCAGCAATCAGCCCCAGCATTTT. This codes for CSVMTGGSNQPQHF.

The chain is built from TRBV7-6 and TRBJ2-5; 11 nucleotides match TRBD2. This CDR3 is built from 16 residues. Per the germline V gene, CDR1 is SGHVS and CDR2 is FNYEAQ. J was trimmed by 5 bases and V by 1 base; bases with no gene match: 6. CDR3 sequence: CASSLGLAGGGETQYF. The CDR3 DNA is TGTGCCAGCAGCTTAGGGCTAGCGGGGGGAGGCGAGACCCAGTACTTC.

The gene calls are TRBV5-1 and TRBJ2-3; 8 bases line up with TRBD1. The J segment lost 1 base and the V segment lost 0 bases, leaving 4 bases of the junction unmatched. In germline, CDR1 is SGHRS, CDR2 YFSETQ. The CDR3 covers 16 residues. The CDR3 protein is CASSLVPGQGTDTQYF. CDR3 nucleotides: TGCGCCAGCAGCTTGGTCCCGGGACAGGGCACAGATACGCAGTATTTT.

A single count supports this clone. A read error may account for a junction end that differs from germline. The rearrangement links TRBV4-2 to TRBJ2-1, with TRBD2 identical over 11 bases. Germline loops: CDR1 LGHNA, CDR2 YNFKEQ. This CDR3 is 15 amino acids long. As DNA, the CDR3 is TGTGCCAGCAGCCAAGTGACTAGCGGGGACAATGGGCAGTTCTTC. It encodes CASSQVTSGDNGQFF.

V usage is TRBV5-6 and J usage is TRBJ2-7, with a weak D call TRBD1 (5 bases). Germline V gene sequence: CDR1 SGHDT, CDR2 YYEEEE. CDR3 length equals 14 residues. The V gene lost 0 bases and the J gene lost 2 bases, with 9 bases spanning the gap. DNA of the CDR3: TGTGCCAGCAGCTTGGTCGGCAGGGCCTACGAGCAGTACTTC. This translates into CASSLVGRAYEQYF.

The chain couples TRBV7-7 to TRBJ2-7; no reliable D call. The CDR3 covers 13 residues. The germline V and J ends were trimmed by 0 bases and 6 bases, with 9 bases remaining between them. The germline CDR1 and CDR2 sequences are SSHAT and FNYEAQ (reference sequence). The CDR3 reads CASSLAEWSEQYF. The CDR3 region has the DNA TGTGCCAGCAGCTTAGCGGAGTGGTCCGAGCAGTACTTC.

This chain uses TRBV29-1 with TRBJ1-1; 7 nucleotides align to TRBD1. Germline lookup yields CDR1 SQVTM and CDR2 ANQGSEA. The J segment lost 1 base and the V segment lost 7 bases, leaving 6 bases of the junction unmatched. The CDR3 extends over 13 amino acids. CDR3 bases: TGCAGCGGGAAGGACAGGACGAACACTGAAGCTTTCTTT. This codes for CSGKDRTNTEAFF. Variable domain in full (rest from reference TRBV29-1 and TRBJ1-1): SAVISQKPSRDICQRGTSLTIQCQVDSQVTMMFWYRQQPGQSLTLIATANQGSEATYESGFVIDKFPISRPNLTFSTLTVSNMSPEDSSIYLCSGKDRTNTEAFFGQGTRLTVV.

About this clone: At one of its ends the junction is not consistent with the germline gene, which may arise from a read error. This rearrangement joins TRBV5-8 to TRBJ2-5, with D unclear. Germline V lookup: CDR1 SGHTS, CDR2 YDEGEE. The CDR3 extends over 13 amino acids. The DNA of the CDR3 is TGTGCCAGCAGACCTAGGTACCAAGAGGCCCAGTACTTC. Amino acid sequence: CASRPRYQEAQYF.

The rearrangement links TRBV6-6 to TRBJ2-3; 8 positions match TRBD2. The CDR3 is 15 amino acids. V shed 2 bases and J 3 bases; nucleotides not matched to a gene: 4. Germline V CDR1 and CDR2: MNHNY, SVGAGI (reference sequence). CDR3 residues: CASSYTGTRTDTQYF. The CDR3 DNA is TGTGCCAGCAGTTACACTGGGACTAGAACAGATACGCAGTATTTT.

J is TRBJ1-6 and V is TRBV5-6; 9 bases fit TRBD1. The V gene's germline CDR1 is SGHDT and CDR2 YYEEEE. The CDR3 has 16 amino acids. Trimming took 2 bases from V and 10 from J; bases not matched to a gene: 10. In DNA, the CDR3 is TGTGCCAGCAGCTTACCCCGGGACAGGGAGGACTCACCCCTCCACTTT. It encodes CASSLPRDREDSPLHF.

The chain couples TRBV19 to TRBJ2-2; D possibly corresponds to TRBD1 (6 bases). The CDR3 contains 16 residues. CDR1 LNHDA and CDR2 SQIVND come from the germline V gene (reference sequence). V was clipped by 6 bases and J by 5 bases, with 19 bases between them. CDR3 sequence (DNA): TGTGCCAGTAGGAACCTAGGGGCAGGGGAGACCGGGGAGCTGTTTTTT. Amino acid sequence: CASRNLGAGETGELFF. The full variable domain, completed using reference TRBV19 and TRBJ2-2, is DGGITQSPKYLFRKEGQNVTLSCEQNLNHDAMYWYRQDPGQGLRLIYYSQIVNDFQKGDIAEGYSVSREKKESFPLTVTSAQKNPTAFYLCASRNLGAGETGELFFGEGSRLTVL.

V is TRBV4-1 and J is TRBJ1-5, with D possibly TRBD1 on 5 matching bases. The germline CDR1 and CDR2 sequences are MGHRA and YSYEKL. V was shortened by 1 base and J by 6 bases, with 13 bases between the two germline ends. This CDR3 contains 15 residues. Here the CDR3 DNA reads TGCGCCAGCAGCCAAGTGGTGTACGGGGGTCAGCCCCAGCATTTT. This codes for CASSQVVYGGQPQHF.

This clone has more than one count but fewer than ten. V and J are TRBV5-5 and TRBJ1-5; D is perhaps TRBD1 (5 bases). Germline V CDR1 and CDR2: SGHKS, YYEKEE (reference sequence). The CDR3 is made up of 14 amino acids. Trimming pared 0 bases from V and 6 bases from J, leaving 10 bases between. The CDR3 loop is CASSLEGLGQPQHF. CDR3 nucleotides: TGTGCCAGCAGCTTGGAGGGGCTCGGTCAGCCCCAGCATTTT.

The chain employs TRBV14 and TRBJ1-2, with 7 bases matching TRBD1. V shed 0 bases and J 8 bases; nucleotides not matched to a gene: 15. Germline V gene lookup returns CDR1 SGHDN and CDR2 FVKESK. The CDR3 totals 17 residues. The DNA of the CDR3 is TGTGCCAGCAGCCAAGAACTTGGGACAGCATCGCCGGAGGGCTACACCTTC. Amino acids: CASSQELGTASPEGYTF.

This clone was recorded once. This chain uses TRBV9 with TRBJ2-7; TRBD1 agrees at 7 bases. The CDR3 is made up of 13 amino acids. Germline values: CDR1 SGDLS, CDR2 YYNGEE. V gave up 5 bases and J gave up 5 bases; unmatched junction bases: 7. The CDR3 protein is CASSATGIDEQYF. CDR3 in DNA: TGTGCCAGCAGTGCGACAGGGATCGACGAGCAGTACTTC. The entire variable domain, with the rest obtained from reference TRBV9 and TRBJ2-7, is as follows: DSGVTQTPKHLITATGQRVTLRCSPRSGDLSVYWYQQSLDQGLQFLIQYYNGEERAKGNILERFSAQQFPDLHSELNLSSLELGDSALYFCASSATGIDEQYFGPGTRLTVT.

The rearrangement joins TRBV13 to TRBJ1-2, with TRBD1 as a possible D gene (5 bases). The CDR3 loop spans 15 amino acids. From germline, CDR1 is PRHDT and CDR2 FYEKMQ (reference sequence). V lost 4 bases to trimming and J lost 1 base, with 13 bases between them. CDR3 bases: TGTGCCAGCAGCTCCGGACATACTCGTAACTATGGCTACACCTTC. Translating gives CASSSGHTRNYGYTF.

The V call is TRBV18, the J call TRBJ2-3; TRBD2 matches 9 bases. The V segment lost 3 bases and the J segment 9 bases; nucleotides outside the gene matches: 7. Germline assignment: CDR1 KGHSH and CDR2 LQKENI. This CDR3 contains 14 residues. The CDR3, as DNA: TGTGCCAGCTCACCCCCAGCGGGGGGCCGGACGCAGTATTTT. It codes for CASSPPAGGRTQYF. Using reference TRBV18 and TRBJ2-3 for the parts outside the CDR3, the full variable domain is NAGVMQNPRHLVRRRGQEARLRCSPMKGHSHVYWYRQLPEEGLKFMVYLQKENIIDESGMPKERFSAEFPKEGPSILRIQQVVRGDSAAYFCASSPPAGGRTQYFGPGTRLTVL.